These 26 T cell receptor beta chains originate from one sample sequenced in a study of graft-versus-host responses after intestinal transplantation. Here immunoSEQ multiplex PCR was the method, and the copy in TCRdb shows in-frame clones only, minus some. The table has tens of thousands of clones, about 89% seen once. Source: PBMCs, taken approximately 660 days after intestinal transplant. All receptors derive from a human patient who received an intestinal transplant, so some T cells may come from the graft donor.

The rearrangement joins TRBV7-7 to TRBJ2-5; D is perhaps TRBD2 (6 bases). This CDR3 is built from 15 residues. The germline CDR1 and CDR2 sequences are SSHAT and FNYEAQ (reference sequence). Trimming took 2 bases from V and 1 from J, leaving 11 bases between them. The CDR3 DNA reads TGTGCCAGCAGCTTAACGGCGGGGTCCCAAGAGACCCAGTACTTC. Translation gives CASSLTAGSQETQYF.

The CDR3 coding sequence is TGTGCCAGCAGCTTAGCGAATCACAGGGGGGATGGCTACACCTTC. Encoded protein: CASSLANHRGDGYTF. The rearrangement joins TRBV7-9 to TRBJ1-2; TRBD1 agrees at 8 bases. Germline CDR1 reads SEHNR; CDR2 reads FQNEAQ (reference sequence). The CDR3 has 15 amino acids. V was clipped by 0 bases and J by 6 bases; unmatched bases: 6.

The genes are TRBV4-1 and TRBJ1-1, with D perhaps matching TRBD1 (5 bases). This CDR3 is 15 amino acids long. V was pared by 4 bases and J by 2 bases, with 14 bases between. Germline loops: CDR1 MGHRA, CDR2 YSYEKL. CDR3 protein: CASSLQVLSNTEAFF. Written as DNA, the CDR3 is TGCGCCAGCAGCCTACAGGTCTTGTCCAACACTGAAGCTTTCTTT.

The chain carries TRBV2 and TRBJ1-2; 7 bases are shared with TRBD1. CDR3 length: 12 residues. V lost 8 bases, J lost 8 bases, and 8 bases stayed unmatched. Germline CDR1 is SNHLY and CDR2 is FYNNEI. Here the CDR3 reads CASRTGGKGYTF. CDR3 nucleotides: TGTGCCAGCCGGACAGGAGGTAAAGGCTACACCTTC.

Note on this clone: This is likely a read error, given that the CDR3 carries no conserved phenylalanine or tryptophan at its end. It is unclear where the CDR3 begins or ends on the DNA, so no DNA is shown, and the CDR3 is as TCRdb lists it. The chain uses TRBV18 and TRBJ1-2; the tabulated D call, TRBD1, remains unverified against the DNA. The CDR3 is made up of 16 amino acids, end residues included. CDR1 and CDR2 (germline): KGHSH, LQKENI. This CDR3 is CASSPGMMIGDRFQVL.

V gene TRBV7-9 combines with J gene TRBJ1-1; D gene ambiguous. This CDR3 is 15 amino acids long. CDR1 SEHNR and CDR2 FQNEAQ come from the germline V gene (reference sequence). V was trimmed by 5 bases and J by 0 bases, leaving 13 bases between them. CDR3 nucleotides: TGTGCCAGCAGCCCGCGCGCGGGCATGAACACTGAAGCTTTCTTT. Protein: CASSPRAGMNTEAFF.

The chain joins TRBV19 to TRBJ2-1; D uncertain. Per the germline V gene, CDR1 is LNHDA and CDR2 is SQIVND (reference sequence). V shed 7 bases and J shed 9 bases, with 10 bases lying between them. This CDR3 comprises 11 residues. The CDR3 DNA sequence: TGTGCCAGTACCATGGGCGGTGAGCAGTTCTTC. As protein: CASTMGGEQFF.

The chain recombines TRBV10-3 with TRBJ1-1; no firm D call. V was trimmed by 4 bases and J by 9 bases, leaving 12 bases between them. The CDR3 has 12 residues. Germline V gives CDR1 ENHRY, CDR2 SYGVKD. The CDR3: CAISALNNKAFF. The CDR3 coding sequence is TGTGCCATCAGTGCCCTGAACAATAAAGCTTTCTTT.

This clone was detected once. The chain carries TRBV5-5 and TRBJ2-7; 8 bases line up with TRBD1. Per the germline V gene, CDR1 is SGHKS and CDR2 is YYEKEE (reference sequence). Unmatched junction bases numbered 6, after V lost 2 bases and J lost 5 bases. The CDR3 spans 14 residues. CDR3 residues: CASSFQGATHEQYF. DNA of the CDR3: TGTGCCAGCAGCTTTCAGGGGGCTACCCACGAGCAGTACTTC.

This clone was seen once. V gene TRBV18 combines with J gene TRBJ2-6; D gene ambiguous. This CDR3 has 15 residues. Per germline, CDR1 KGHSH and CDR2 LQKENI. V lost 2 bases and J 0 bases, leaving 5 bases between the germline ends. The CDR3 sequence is CASSPKISGANVLTF. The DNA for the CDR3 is TGTGCCAGCTCACCAAAGATCTCTGGGGCCAACGTCCTGACTTTC.

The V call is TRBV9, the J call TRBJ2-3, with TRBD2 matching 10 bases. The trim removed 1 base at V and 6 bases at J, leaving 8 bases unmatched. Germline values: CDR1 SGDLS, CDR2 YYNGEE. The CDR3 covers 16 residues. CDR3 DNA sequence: TGTGCCAGCAGCGTACTAGCGGGGGCCTCTTTGGATACGCAGTATTTT. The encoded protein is CASSVLAGASLDTQYF.

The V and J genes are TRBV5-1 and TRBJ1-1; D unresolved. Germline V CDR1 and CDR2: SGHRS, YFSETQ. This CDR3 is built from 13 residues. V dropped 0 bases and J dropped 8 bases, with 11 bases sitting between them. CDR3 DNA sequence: TGCGCCAGCAGCTTGGATCAGGCGGTAGAAGCTTTCTTT. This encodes CASSLDQAVEAFF.

The CDR3 region is CASSGASGGQDEQFF. As DNA, the CDR3 is TGTGCCAGCAGTGGAGCTAGCGGGGGGCAGGATGAGCAGTTCTTC. The J gene is TRBJ2-1, the V gene TRBV6-1; 11 bases fit TRBD2. The CDR3 totals 15 residues. V trimming: 4 bases; J trimming: 8 bases; junction bases outside the gene matches: 7. CDR1 and CDR2 (germline): MNHNS, SASEGT.

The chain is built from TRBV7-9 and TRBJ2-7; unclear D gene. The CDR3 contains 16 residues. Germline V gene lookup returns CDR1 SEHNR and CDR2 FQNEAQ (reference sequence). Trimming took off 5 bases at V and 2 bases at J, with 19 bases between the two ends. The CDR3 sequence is CASSPSVGISTYEQYF. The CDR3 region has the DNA TGTGCCAGCAGCCCGAGCGTGGGGATAAGCACCTACGAGCAGTACTTC.

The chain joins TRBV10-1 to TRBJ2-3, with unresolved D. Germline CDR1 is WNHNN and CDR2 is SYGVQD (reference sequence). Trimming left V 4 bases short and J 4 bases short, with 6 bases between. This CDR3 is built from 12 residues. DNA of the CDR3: TGCGCCAGCAGTGCCACCGCAGATACGCAGTATTTT. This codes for CASSATADTQYF.

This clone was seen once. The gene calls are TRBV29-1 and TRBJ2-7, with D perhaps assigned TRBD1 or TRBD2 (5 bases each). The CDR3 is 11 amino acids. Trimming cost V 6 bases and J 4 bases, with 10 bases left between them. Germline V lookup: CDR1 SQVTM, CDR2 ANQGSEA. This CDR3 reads CSVRGTYEQYF. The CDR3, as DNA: TGCAGCGTGAGGGGAACATACGAGCAGTACTTC.

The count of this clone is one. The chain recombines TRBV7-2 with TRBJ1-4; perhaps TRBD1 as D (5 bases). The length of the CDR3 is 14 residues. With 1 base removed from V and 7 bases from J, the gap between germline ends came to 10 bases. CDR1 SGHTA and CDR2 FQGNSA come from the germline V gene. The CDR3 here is CASSLGRGPEKLFF. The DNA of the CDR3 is TGTGCCAGCAGCTTAGGGAGGGGACCTGAAAAACTGTTTTTT.

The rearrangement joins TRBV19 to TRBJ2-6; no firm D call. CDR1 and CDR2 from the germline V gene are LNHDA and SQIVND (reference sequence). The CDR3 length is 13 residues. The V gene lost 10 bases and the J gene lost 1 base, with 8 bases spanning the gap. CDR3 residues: CATRMSGANVLTF. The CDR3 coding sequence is TGTGCCACTAGAATGTCTGGGGCCAACGTCCTGACTTTC.

The CDR3 reads CASSSRTGHDYGYTF. The CDR3 nucleotides read TGTGCCAGTAGTTCGAGGACAGGGCATGACTATGGCTACACCTTC. The chain is built from TRBV19 and TRBJ1-2; 8 bases are a match to TRBD1. This CDR3 is 15 amino acids long. The J segment lost 3 bases and the V segment lost 5 bases, leaving 8 bases of the junction unmatched. CDR1 and CDR2 from the germline V gene are LNHDA and SQIVND (reference sequence).

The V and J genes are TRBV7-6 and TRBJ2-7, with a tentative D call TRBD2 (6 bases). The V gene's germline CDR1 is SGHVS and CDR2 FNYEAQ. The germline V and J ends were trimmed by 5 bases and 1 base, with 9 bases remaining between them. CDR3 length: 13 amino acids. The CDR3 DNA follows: TGTGCCAGCAGCCCGGGACTTTCCTACGAGCAGTACTTC. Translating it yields CASSPGLSYEQYF.

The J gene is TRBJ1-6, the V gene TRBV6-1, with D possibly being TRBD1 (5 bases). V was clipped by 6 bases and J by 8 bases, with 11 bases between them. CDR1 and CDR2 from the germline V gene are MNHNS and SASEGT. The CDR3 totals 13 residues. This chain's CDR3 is CASRQDTYSPLHF. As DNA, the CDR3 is TGTGCCAGCAGACAGGACACATATTCACCCCTCCACTTT.

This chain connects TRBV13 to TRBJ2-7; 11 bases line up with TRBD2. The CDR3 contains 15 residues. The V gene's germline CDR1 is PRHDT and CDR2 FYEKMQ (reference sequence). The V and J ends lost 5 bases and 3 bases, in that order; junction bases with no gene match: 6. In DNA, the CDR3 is TGTGCCAGCAGCCTGCGACTAGCGGGGTTCTACGAGCAGTACTTC. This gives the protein CASSLRLAGFYEQYF.

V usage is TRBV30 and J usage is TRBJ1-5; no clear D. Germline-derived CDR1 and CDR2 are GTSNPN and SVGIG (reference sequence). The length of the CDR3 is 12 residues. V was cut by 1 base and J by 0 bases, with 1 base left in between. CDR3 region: CAWSGSNQPQHF. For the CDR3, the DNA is TGTGCCTGGAGTGGTAGCAATCAGCCCCAGCATTTT.

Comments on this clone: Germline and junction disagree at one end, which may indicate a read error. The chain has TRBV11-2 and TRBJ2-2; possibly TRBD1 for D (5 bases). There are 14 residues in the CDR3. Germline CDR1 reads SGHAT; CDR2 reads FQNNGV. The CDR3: CASSVDRNTGELFF. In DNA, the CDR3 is TGTGCCAGCAGCGTAGACAGAAACACCGGGGAGCTGTTTTTT.

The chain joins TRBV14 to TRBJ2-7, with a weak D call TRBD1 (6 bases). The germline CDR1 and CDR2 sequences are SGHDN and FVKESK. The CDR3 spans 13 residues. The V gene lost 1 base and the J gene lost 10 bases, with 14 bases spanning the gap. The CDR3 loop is CASSQGGWGQQYF. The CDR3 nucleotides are TGTGCCAGCAGCCAAGGCGGGTGGGGACAACAGTACTTC.

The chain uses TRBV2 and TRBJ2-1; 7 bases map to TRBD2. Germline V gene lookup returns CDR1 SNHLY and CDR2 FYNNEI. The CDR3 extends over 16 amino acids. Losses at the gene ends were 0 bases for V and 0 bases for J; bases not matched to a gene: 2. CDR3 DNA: TGTGCCAGCAGTGAAGCGCGGGGGAGCTCCTACAATGAGCAGTTCTTC. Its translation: CASSEARGSSYNEQFF.